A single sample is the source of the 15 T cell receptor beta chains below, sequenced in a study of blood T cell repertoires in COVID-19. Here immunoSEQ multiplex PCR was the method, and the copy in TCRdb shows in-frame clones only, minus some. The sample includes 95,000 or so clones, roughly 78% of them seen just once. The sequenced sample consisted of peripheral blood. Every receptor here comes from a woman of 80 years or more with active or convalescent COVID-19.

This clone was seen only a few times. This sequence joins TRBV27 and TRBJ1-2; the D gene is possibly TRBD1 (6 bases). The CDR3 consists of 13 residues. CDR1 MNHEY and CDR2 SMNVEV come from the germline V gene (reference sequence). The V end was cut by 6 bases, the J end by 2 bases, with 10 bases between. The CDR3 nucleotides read TGTGCCAGCAGGCCAACAGGGAACTATGGCTACACCTTC. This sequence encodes CASRPTGNYGYTF.

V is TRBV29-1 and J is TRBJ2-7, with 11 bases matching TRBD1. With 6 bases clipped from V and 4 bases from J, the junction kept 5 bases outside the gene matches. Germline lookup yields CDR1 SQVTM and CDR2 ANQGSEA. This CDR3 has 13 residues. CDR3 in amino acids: CSVGQGAIYEQYF. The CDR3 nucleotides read TGCAGCGTCGGACAGGGGGCCATTTACGAGCAGTACTTC.

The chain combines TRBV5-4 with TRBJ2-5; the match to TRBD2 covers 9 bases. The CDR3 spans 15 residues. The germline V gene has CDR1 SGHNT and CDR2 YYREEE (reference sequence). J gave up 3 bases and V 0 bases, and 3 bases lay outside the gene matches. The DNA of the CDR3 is TGTGCCAGCAGCTTGGCTAGCGGGGCCAAAGAGACCCAGTACTTC. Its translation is CASSLASGAKETQYF.

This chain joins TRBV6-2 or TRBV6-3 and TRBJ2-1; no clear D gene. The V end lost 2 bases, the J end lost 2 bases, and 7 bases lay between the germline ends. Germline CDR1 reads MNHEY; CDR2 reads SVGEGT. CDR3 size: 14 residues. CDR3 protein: CASSYEAAYNEQFF. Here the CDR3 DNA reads TGTGCCAGCAGTTACGAGGCAGCCTACAATGAGCAGTTCTTC.

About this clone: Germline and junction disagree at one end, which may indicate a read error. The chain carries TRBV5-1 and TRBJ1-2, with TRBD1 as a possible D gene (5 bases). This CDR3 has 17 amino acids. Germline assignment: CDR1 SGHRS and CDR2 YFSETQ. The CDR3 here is CASSFPRDGGSNYGYTF. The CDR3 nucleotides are TGTGCCAGCAGCTTCCCACGGGACGGGGGATCTAACTATGGCTACACCTTC.

The CDR3 loop reads CASRPPGQANTEAFF. The DNA of the CDR3 is TGTGCCAGCAGACCACCTGGACAAGCCAACACTGAAGCTTTCTTT. The chain links TRBV28 to TRBJ1-1; D is perhaps TRBD1 (5 bases). Germline CDR1 and CDR2: MDHEN and SYDVKM. V was trimmed by 6 bases and J by 2 bases, leaving 16 bases between them. This CDR3 has 15 residues.

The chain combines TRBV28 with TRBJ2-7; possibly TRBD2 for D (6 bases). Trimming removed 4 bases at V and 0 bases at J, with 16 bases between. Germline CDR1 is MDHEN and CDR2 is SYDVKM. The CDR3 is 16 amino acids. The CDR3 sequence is CASSSQSGAHSYEQYF. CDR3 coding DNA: TGTGCCAGCAGTTCACAATCGGGAGCCCACTCCTACGAGCAGTACTTC. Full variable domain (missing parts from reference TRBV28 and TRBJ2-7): DVKVTQSSRYLVKRTGEKVFLECVQDMDHENMFWYRQDPGLGLRLIYFSYDVKMKEKGDIPEGYSVSREKKERFSLILESASTNQTSMYLCASSSQSGAHSYEQYFGPGTRLTVT.

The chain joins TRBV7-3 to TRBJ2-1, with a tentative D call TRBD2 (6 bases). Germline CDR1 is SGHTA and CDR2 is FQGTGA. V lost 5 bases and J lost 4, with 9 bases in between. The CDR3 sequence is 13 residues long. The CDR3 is CASSRGEYNEQFF. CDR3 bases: TGTGCCAGCAGCCGCGGGGAGTACAATGAGCAGTTCTTC.

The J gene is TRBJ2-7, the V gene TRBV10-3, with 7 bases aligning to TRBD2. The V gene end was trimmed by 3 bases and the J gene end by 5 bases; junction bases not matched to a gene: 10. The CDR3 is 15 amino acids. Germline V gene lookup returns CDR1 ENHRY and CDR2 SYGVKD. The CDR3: CAISDWEREGDEQYF. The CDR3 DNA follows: TGTGCCATCAGTGATTGGGAGCGGGAAGGGGACGAGCAGTACTTC.

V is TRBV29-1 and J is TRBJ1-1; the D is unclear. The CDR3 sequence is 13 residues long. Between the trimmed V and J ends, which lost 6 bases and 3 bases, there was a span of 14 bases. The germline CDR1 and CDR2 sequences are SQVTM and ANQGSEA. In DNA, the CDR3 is TGCAGCGTGTCCCGCCATGGAGACACTGAAGCTTTCTTT. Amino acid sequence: CSVSRHGDTEAFF.

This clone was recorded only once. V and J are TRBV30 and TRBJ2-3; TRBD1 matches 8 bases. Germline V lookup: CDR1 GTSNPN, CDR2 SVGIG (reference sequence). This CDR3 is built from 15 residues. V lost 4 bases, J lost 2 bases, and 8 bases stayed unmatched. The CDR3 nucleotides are TGTGCCTGGAATGGACAGGGTCGAGTCACAGATACGCAGTATTTT. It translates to CAWNGQGRVTDTQYF.

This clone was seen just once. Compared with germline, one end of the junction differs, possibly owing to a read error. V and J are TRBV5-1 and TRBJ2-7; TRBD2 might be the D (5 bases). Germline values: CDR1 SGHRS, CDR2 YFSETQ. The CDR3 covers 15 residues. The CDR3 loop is CASSSGNPLVYEQYF. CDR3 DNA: TGTGCCAGCAGCTCGGGGAATCCCTTGGTCTACGAGCAGTACTTC.

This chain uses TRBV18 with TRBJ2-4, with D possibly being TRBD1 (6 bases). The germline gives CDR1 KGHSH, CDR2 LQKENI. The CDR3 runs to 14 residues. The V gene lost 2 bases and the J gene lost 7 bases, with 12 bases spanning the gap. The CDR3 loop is CASSPVGGANIQYF. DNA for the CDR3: TGTGCCAGCTCACCAGTTGGGGGCGCCAACATTCAGTACTTC.

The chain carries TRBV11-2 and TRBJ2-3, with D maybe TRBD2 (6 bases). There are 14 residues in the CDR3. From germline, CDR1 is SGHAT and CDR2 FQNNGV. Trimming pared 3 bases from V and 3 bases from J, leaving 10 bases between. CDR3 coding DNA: TGTGCCAGCAGCTTGGGACTGTCAACAGATACGCAGTATTTT. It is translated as CASSLGLSTDTQYF.

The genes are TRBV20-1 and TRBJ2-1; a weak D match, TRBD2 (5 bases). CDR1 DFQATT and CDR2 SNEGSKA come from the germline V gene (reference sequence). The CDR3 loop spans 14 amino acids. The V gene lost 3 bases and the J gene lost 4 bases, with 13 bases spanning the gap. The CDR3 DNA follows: TGCAGTGCTAGTTACGGGAATTTATACAATGAGCAGTTCTTC. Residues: CSASYGNLYNEQFF.